This entry lists 31 T cell receptor beta chains sequenced from one sample in a study of blood T cell repertoires in COVID-19. The table came from immunoSEQ multiplex PCR; TCRdb's copy has only in-frame clones and leaves some out. The sample includes about 52,000 clones, 85% to 90% of them seen just once. The sample consisted of peripheral blood. All receptors come from a man at least 80 years old with active or convalescent COVID-19.

The V call is TRBV9, the J call TRBJ1-5; maybe TRBD1 (5 bases). The CDR3 covers 16 residues. Germline V CDR1 and CDR2: SGDLS, YYNGEE. The V end lost 3 bases, the J end lost 3 bases, and 16 bases lay between the germline ends. CDR3 in amino acids: CASSGGGDGFNQPQHF. The CDR3 DNA reads TGTGCCAGCAGCGGAGGCGGGGACGGTTTCAATCAGCCCCAGCATTTT. Combining the CDR3 with reference TRBV9 and TRBJ1-5 gives the whole variable domain DSGVTQTPKHLITATGQRVTLRCSPRSGDLSVYWYQQSLDQGLQFLIQYYNGEERAKGNILERFSAQQFPDLHSELNLSSLELGDSALYFCASSGGGDGFNQPQHFGDGTRLSIL.

This clone was seen only a few times. The rearrangement uses TRBV5-5 and TRBJ1-2; D might be TRBD1 (5 bases). The V gene lost 1 base and the J gene lost 4 bases, with 14 bases spanning the gap. CDR1 SGHKS and CDR2 YYEKEE come from the germline V gene (reference sequence). The CDR3 consists of 15 residues. The CDR3 region is CASSLLNRPIYGYTF. In DNA, the CDR3 is TGTGCCAGCAGCTTGTTGAACAGGCCTATCTATGGCTACACCTTC.

The V call is TRBV6-6, the J call TRBJ1-6; D gene unclear. Germline loops: CDR1 MNHNY, CDR2 SVGAGI (reference sequence). The V and J ends lost 3 bases and 8 bases respectively, with 8 bases between them. This CDR3 comprises 13 residues. The CDR3 coding sequence is TGTGCCAGCAGTTATGTTTCTGATTCACCCCTCCACTTT. As protein: CASSYVSDSPLHF.

The chain links TRBV6-5 to TRBJ1-2; no clear D. Trimming shortened V by 0 bases and J by 3 bases, and 5 bases separated the two germline ends. Germline CDR1 MNHEY, CDR2 SVGAGI. The CDR3 consists of 13 residues. This chain's CDR3 is CASSYSRYYGYTF. As DNA, the CDR3 is TGTGCCAGCAGTTACTCGAGGTACTATGGCTACACCTTC.

This clone was detected once. The chain links TRBV3-1 (or the pseudogene TRBV3-2) to TRBJ1-4; D is undetermined. Trimming took off 0 bases at V and 0 bases at J, with 8 bases between the two ends. The germline CDR1 and CDR2 sequences are LGHDT and YNNKEL (reference sequence). This CDR3 region has 16 residues. The CDR3 coding sequence is TGTGCCAGCAGCCAAGACTCGGGTGCAACTAATGAAAAACTGTTTTTT. It translates to CASSQDSGATNEKLFF.

The genes are TRBV14 and TRBJ2-3; maybe TRBD1 (6 bases). CDR3 length: 21 amino acids. V was pared by 3 bases and J by 2 bases, with 30 bases between. Germline CDR1 reads SGHDN; CDR2 reads FVKESK. In nucleotides, the CDR3 is TGTGCCAGCAGCCAGTGGACAGTTTACAGCCATAGAGAGGGGCCCACAGATACGCAGTATTTT. Its protein product is CASSQWTVYSHREGPTDTQYF. Looking up the rest from reference TRBV14 and TRBJ2-3 gives the full variable domain: EAGVTQFPSHSVIEKGQTVTLRCDPISGHDNLYWYRRVMGKEIKFLLHFVKESKQDESGMPNNRFLAERTGGTYSTLKVQPAELEDSGVYFCASSQWTVYSHREGPTDTQYFGPGTRLTVL.

The V gene is TRBV14, the J gene TRBJ1-5, with a possible D match to TRBD1 (5 bases). Trimming took off 1 base at V and 11 bases at J, with 12 bases between the two ends. In germline, CDR1 is SGHDN, CDR2 FVKESK. The CDR3 has 13 amino acids. CDR3 nucleotide sequence: TGTGCCAGCAGCCAAGGGGGTCAGGGAACCCAGCATTTT. Translating gives CASSQGGQGTQHF.

The chain carries TRBV19 and TRBJ2-5; D may be TRBD1 (5 bases). Deletions cut 4 bases from V and 3 bases from J, with 9 bases between. Germline CDR1 and CDR2: LNHDA and SQIVND (reference sequence). The CDR3 length is 13 residues. CDR3 in amino acids: CASSTDREETQYF. CDR3 coding DNA: TGTGCCAGTAGTACTGACAGAGAAGAGACCCAGTACTTC.

V is TRBV5-1 and J is TRBJ2-3; 10 nucleotides match TRBD2. The CDR3 loop spans 16 amino acids. CDR1 is SGHRS and CDR2 is YFSETQ in the germline V gene. Unmatched junction bases numbered 5, after V lost 3 bases and J lost 1 base. CDR3 sequence: CASSSLTSGGTDTQYF. The CDR3 DNA reads TGCGCCAGCAGCTCCCTAACTAGCGGGGGCACAGATACGCAGTATTTT.

This clone is classed as large. J is TRBJ1-5 and V is TRBV2; D is ambiguous. CDR1 is SNHLY and CDR2 is FYNNEI in the germline V gene. Trimming pared 6 bases from V and 7 bases from J, leaving 13 bases between. This CDR3 region has 13 residues. CDR3 sequence reads: CASSREEPQPQHF. In nucleotides, the CDR3 is TGTGCCAGCAGCCGGGAAGAACCCCAGCCCCAGCATTTT.

The chain has TRBV6-5 and TRBJ2-5; TRBD2 agrees at 10 bases. Germline V CDR1 and CDR2: MNHEY, SVGAGI. With V trimmed by 7 bases and J by 5 bases, 10 bases remained unmatched. The length of the CDR3 is 15 residues. The CDR3 coding sequence is TGTGCCAGCAATCCGAGCGGGAGGGCCGGTGAGACCCAGTACTTC. Amino acid sequence: CASNPSGRAGETQYF.

This rearrangement joins TRBV15 to TRBJ1-5, with TRBD1 matching 7 bases. The V gene's germline CDR1 is LNHNV and CDR2 YYDKDF (reference sequence). This CDR3 contains 18 residues. V gave up 6 bases and J gave up 3 bases; unmatched junction bases: 17. CDR3 region: CATSPRQGGIGTNQPQHF. CDR3 sequence (DNA): TGTGCCACCAGTCCCAGACAGGGTGGGATCGGTACCAATCAGCCCCAGCATTTT.

The genes are TRBV28 and TRBJ2-7; TRBD2 aligns across 10 bases. CDR1 MDHEN and CDR2 SYDVKM come from the germline V gene. The J segment lost 4 bases and the V segment lost 5 bases, leaving 8 bases of the junction unmatched. This CDR3 is built from 15 residues. The DNA of the CDR3 is TGTGCCAGCAGTCTCCTCCCTAGCGGGGGTTACGAGCAGTACTTC. Amino acid sequence: CASSLLPSGGYEQYF.

Written as DNA, the CDR3 is TGTGCCAGCAGCTTCAGGCTAGCGGGGGTAGACGAGCAGTACTTC. It specifies CASSFRLAGVDEQYF. The chain uses TRBV7-3 and TRBJ2-7; 10 bases are a match to TRBD2. The CDR3 length is 15 residues. Trimming removed 3 bases from V and 5 bases from J; junction bases left unmatched: 7. Per the germline V gene, CDR1 is SGHTA and CDR2 is FQGTGA. The whole variable domain, filled in from reference TRBV7-3 and TRBJ2-7, reads GAGVSQTPSNKVTEKGKYVELRCDPISGHTALYWYRQSLGQGPEFLIYFQGTGAADDSGLPNDRFFAVRPEGSVSTLKIQRTERGDSAVYLCASSFRLAGVDEQYFGPGTRLTVT.

This rearrangement joins TRBV7-2 to TRBJ1-3; 8 bases are a match to TRBD1. The V gene's germline CDR1 is SGHTA and CDR2 FQGNSA. This CDR3 is 16 amino acids long. The junction had 9 bases not matched to a gene; V was cut back by 4 bases and J by 4 bases. The CDR3, as DNA: TGTGCCAGCAGCTCGCGCCCGACAGGGGTAGGAAACACCATATATTTT. This codes for CASSSRPTGVGNTIYF.

This clone was observed once. The genes are TRBV7-9 and TRBJ2-7; the D gene is possibly TRBD2 (5 bases). The germline gives CDR1 SEHNR, CDR2 FQNEAQ (reference sequence). The CDR3 is 13 amino acids. The V and J ends lost 5 bases and 3 bases respectively, with 11 bases between them. The CDR3 loop is CASSPPRGYEQYF. CDR3 DNA: TGTGCCAGCAGCCCACCACGGGGCTACGAGCAGTACTTC.

This chain connects TRBV30 to TRBJ1-5, with 10 bases aligning to TRBD1. Losses at the gene ends were 1 base for V and 6 bases for J; bases not matched to a gene: 3. The CDR3 has 14 amino acids. CDR1 is GTSNPN, CDR2 SVGIG, per germline (reference sequence). CDR3 nucleotides: TGTGCCTGGAGTGGGACAGGGGGAGGTCAGCCCCAGCATTTT. Protein product: CAWSGTGGGQPQHF. The variable domain in full, with the rest retrieved from reference TRBV30 and TRBJ1-5, is SQTIHQWPATLVQPVGSPLSLECTVEGTSNPNLYWYRQAAGRGLQLLFYSVGIGQISSEVPQNLSASRPQDRQFILSSKKLLLSDSGFYLCAWSGTGGGQPQHFGDGTRLSIL.

V and J are TRBV3-1 (or the pseudogene TRBV3-2) and TRBJ1-2, with D perhaps TRBD1 (5 bases). The V end lost 0 bases, the J end lost 7 bases, and 15 bases lay between the germline ends. This CDR3 spans 15 amino acids. The germline V gene encodes CDR1 LGHDT and CDR2 YNNKEL (reference sequence). The CDR3 DNA sequence: TGTGCCAGCAGCCAAGATCGCCCAGGGTGGGCTGGCTACACCTTC. It is translated as CASSQDRPGWAGYTF.

V gene TRBV11-2 combines with J gene TRBJ2-7, with 10 nucleotides matching TRBD2. With 5 bases clipped from V and 6 bases from J, the junction kept 13 bases outside the gene matches. The CDR3 contains 16 residues. Germline V gene sequence: CDR1 SGHAT, CDR2 FQNNGV. CDR3 nucleotides: TGTGCCAGCAGCCCGGTGTCGGGACTAGCGTCTGGCGAGCAGTACTTC. Its protein product is CASSPVSGLASGEQYF.

This clone has only a few counts. The chain joins TRBV19 to TRBJ1-2, with D perhaps matching TRBD1 (5 bases). V lost 7 bases to trimming and J lost 4 bases, with 13 bases between them. Germline assignment: CDR1 LNHDA and CDR2 SQIVND (reference sequence). The CDR3 runs 13 residues. The CDR3 loop is CASTTWGVYGYTF. CDR3 DNA: TGTGCCAGTACCACCTGGGGGGTCTATGGCTACACCTTC.

This sequence joins TRBV7-2 and TRBJ2-5; D might be TRBD2 (7 bases). V lost 6 bases to trimming and J lost 5 bases, with 13 bases between them. Germline values: CDR1 SGHTA, CDR2 FQGNSA. The CDR3 covers 13 residues. CDR3 sequence: CASRRGGGETQYF. Here the CDR3 DNA reads TGTGCCAGCAGGAGAGGGGGAGGGGAGACCCAGTACTTC.

The CDR3 DNA reads TGTGCCAGCAGTTACGATCGTCAGGGAACGGGCAATCAGCCCCAGCATTTT. Translating gives CASSYDRQGTGNQPQHF. This sequence joins TRBV6-2 or TRBV6-3 and TRBJ1-5, with D possibly being TRBD1 (5 bases). CDR3 length: 17 residues. Trimming left V 2 bases short and J 2 bases short, with 16 bases between. Germline V gene sequence: CDR1 MNHEY, CDR2 SVGEGT.

This clone was counted a single time. The J gene is TRBJ1-2, the V gene TRBV7-2, with D maybe TRBD1 (6 bases). V lost 5 bases and J 8 bases, leaving 15 bases between the germline ends. Germline V CDR1 and CDR2: SGHTA, FQGNSA. CDR3 length: 13 amino acids. The DNA of the CDR3 is TGTGCCAGCAGCAGGGACACCCTCGGGGGCTACACCTTC. The encoded protein is CASSRDTLGGYTF.

To note about this clone: Compared with germline, one end of the junction differs, possibly owing to a read error. V gene TRBV19 combines with J gene TRBJ2-1; 12 bases align to TRBD2. The germline CDR1 and CDR2 sequences are LNHDA and SQIVND (reference sequence). This CDR3 comprises 15 residues. CDR3 nucleotides: TGTGCCAGTAGTCGGACTAGCGGGGACTACCATGAGCAGTTCTTC. Translated: CASSRTSGDYHEQFF.

The chain has TRBV28 and TRBJ2-7; 7 bases map to TRBD2. With 2 bases clipped from V and 2 bases from J, the junction kept 6 bases outside the gene matches. CDR1 and CDR2 (germline): MDHEN, SYDVKM. The CDR3 totals 15 residues. The CDR3: CASSLPGGPAYEQYF. The CDR3 DNA is TGTGCCAGCAGTTTACCGGGGGGTCCAGCCTACGAGCAGTACTTC.

This chain connects TRBV12-5 to TRBJ2-3; TRBD1 matches 8 bases. CDR3 size: 16 residues. V gave up 5 bases and J gave up 3 bases; unmatched junction bases: 10. Germline V CDR1 and CDR2: LGHNT, FRNRAP. The CDR3 DNA is TGTGCTAGTGGTCCGGGGACAGGTCCCCTTACAGATACGCAGTATTTT. Protein sequence: CASGPGTGPLTDTQYF.

This chain uses TRBV18 with TRBJ1-3; D is perhaps TRBD1 (5 bases). The CDR3 has 18 residues. Germline assignment: CDR1 KGHSH and CDR2 LQKENI. V dropped 3 bases and J dropped 2 bases, with 20 bases sitting between them. CDR3 nucleotides: TGTGCCAGCTCACCTCAAGGACCCAGGGTGGTAGCTGGAAACACCATATATTTT. This gives the protein CASSPQGPRVVAGNTIYF.

This clone was picked up one time. The rearrangement uses TRBV18 and TRBJ2-7; D not resolved. CDR3 size: 13 residues. V was cut by 3 bases and J by 6 bases, with 12 bases left in between. Germline V gene sequence: CDR1 KGHSH, CDR2 LQKENI. The CDR3 DNA follows: TGTGCCAGCTCACCCCCATCGGAGCGCGAGCAGTACTTC. Its protein product is CASSPPSEREQYF.

V usage is TRBV10-3 and J usage is TRBJ2-7; TRBD1 aligns across 9 bases. The CDR3 sequence is 13 residues long. Germline values: CDR1 ENHRY, CDR2 SYGVKD. The J segment lost 2 bases and the V segment lost 4 bases, leaving 0 bases of the junction unmatched. CDR3 in DNA: TGTGCCATCAGTGGGACAGGGGCCTACGAGCAGTACTTC. This sequence encodes CAISGTGAYEQYF.

In nucleotides, the CDR3 is TGCGCCAGCAGCCCGGGACAGGGTCCTGGCTACACCTTC. This codes for CASSPGQGPGYTF. This rearrangement joins TRBV5-1 to TRBJ1-2, with 9 bases identical to TRBD1. The V segment lost 4 bases and the J segment 7 bases; nucleotides outside the gene matches: 5. CDR1 SGHRS and CDR2 YFSETQ come from the germline V gene. The CDR3 runs to 13 residues.

The CDR3 DNA sequence: TGTGCCAGCACAAATCAGGGGGCCTATGAAAAACTGTTTTTT. It encodes CASTNQGAYEKLFF. The V gene is TRBV2, the J gene TRBJ1-4; the match to TRBD1 covers 8 bases. Germline trimming cut 7 bases from V and 6 bases from J; bases unmatched to any gene: 7. CDR1 and CDR2 from the germline V gene are SNHLY and FYNNEI. CDR3 length equals 14 residues.